What follows describes a single TCR beta chain. This entry belongs to a study of T cell repertoires in cytomegalovirus infection. As for the study in general: Matching HLA type, along with CMV infection, was indicated by public TCR beta signatures.

TCRdb passed the reads through MiXCR, listing each CDR3 protein once. The repertoire includes 510,000 or so distinct CDR3 sequences, around 27% of them detected once, and under 15% sits in the top ten. This CDR3 is 15 amino acids long. Germline loops: CDR1 SGDLS, CDR2 YYNGEE. V shed 6 bases, J shed 4 bases, and the junction held 7 bases outside the gene matches. Material for sequencing was PBMCs. The chain links TRBV9 to TRBJ2-3, with 11 nucleotides matching TRBD2. This clonotype was obtained from a human donor in good health (CMV status not recorded). Some clones in this sample may be carry-over from other donors' samples. The CDR3 bases are TGTGCCAGCATCCTGACTAGCGGGAACCCAGATACGCAGTATTTT. This encodes CASILTSGNPDTQYF.